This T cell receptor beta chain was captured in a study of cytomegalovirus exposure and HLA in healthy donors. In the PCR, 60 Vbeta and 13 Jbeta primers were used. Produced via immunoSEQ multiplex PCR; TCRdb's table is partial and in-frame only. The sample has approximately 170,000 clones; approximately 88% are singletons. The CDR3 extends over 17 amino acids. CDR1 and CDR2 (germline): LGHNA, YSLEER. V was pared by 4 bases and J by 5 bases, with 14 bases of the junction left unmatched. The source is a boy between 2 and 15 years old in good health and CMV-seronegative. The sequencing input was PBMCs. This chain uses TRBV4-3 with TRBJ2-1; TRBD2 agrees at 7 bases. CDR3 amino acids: CASSRGAGTIRNNEQFF. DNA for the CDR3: TGCGCCAGCAGCCGAGGAGCCGGGACTATCAGGAACAATGAGCAGTTCTTC.